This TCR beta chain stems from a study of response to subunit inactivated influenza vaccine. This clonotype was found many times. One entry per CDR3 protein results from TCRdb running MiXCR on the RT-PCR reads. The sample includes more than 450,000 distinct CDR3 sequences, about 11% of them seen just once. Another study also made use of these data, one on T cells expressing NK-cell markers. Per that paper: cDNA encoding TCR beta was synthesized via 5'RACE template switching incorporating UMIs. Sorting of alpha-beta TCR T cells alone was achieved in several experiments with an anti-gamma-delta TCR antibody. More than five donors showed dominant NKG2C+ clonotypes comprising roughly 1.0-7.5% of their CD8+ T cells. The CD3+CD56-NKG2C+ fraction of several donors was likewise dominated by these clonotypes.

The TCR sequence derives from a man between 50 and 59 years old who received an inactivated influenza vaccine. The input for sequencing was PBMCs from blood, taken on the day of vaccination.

For the CDR3, the DNA is TGTGCCAGCAGTTTAGAACAGGGGGCCGGCGGACAGCCCCAGCATTTT. Translation gives CASSLEQGAGGQPQHF. The V gene is TRBV12-3 or TRBV12-4, the J gene TRBJ1-5; 9 bases match TRBD1. The CDR3 has 16 residues. Trimming cost V 1 base and J 7 bases; bases outside gene matches: 8.